These 25 T cell receptor beta chains originate from one sample sequenced in a study of T-cell reconstitution after alpha-beta-depleted transplantation in children listed by TCRdb under 2016. The treatment or condition label, as the study defines it: allogeneic hematopoietic cell transplantation with graft depleted of TCRalphabeta T cells and CD19 B cells. Receptor libraries were prepared by PCR. The sample was run on an Illumina HiSeq 2500. Molecular barcoding was employed in the preparation of TCR libraries, with unique molecular identifiers being used to normalize TCRbeta repertoire quantification. TCRdb reworked the public reads: Q25 trimming with fastp, MiXCR clone assembly, productive beta chains retained. Each CDR3 protein appears once, grouped with its most common genes and DNA. The sample profile shows 300,000 to 400,000 distinct CDR3 sequences; roughly 17% of them were found once. The ten top clones hold approximately 44% of the sample.

Sequencing was performed on PBMCs, mostly from graft donor cells, taken 360 days after TCRalphabeta/CD19-depleted stem cell transplant. The origin of the receptors is a male patient between 2 and 9 years old who had a stem cell transplant for acute lymphoblastic leukemia, so the T cells may come from the graft donor.

This clonotype came up many times. The chain carries TRBV5-1 and TRBJ1-1; D ambiguous. The CDR3 loop spans 12 amino acids. Germline CDR1 and CDR2: SGHRS and YFSETQ. Trimming took 3 bases from V and 1 from J, leaving 4 bases between them. CDR3 sequence reads: CASSYTNTEAFF. The CDR3 nucleotides read TGCGCCAGCAGCTACACGAACACTGAAGCTTTCTTT.

The J gene is TRBJ2-5, the V gene TRBV4-3, with 9 bases fitting TRBD2. Germline V gene lookup returns CDR1 LGHNA and CDR2 YSLEER. The junction had 5 bases not matched to a gene; V was cut back by 4 bases and J by 5 bases. The CDR3 runs 14 residues. The CDR3 sequence: CASSLAGVVETQYF. The DNA of the CDR3 is TGCGCCAGCAGCCTAGCGGGAGTGGTGGAGACCCAGTACTTC.

This clonotype came up a few times. The V gene is TRBV28, the J gene TRBJ2-7; weak D call: TRBD1 (6 bases). Per germline, CDR1 MDHEN and CDR2 SYDVKM. The CDR3 is 18 residues long. The V gene lost 2 bases and the J gene lost 2 bases, with 22 bases spanning the gap. The CDR3 protein is CASSLRVLGTMPPYEQYF. The CDR3 nucleotides read TGTGCCAGCAGTTTACGCGTGCTTGGGACAATGCCCCCCTACGAGCAGTACTTC. The entire variable domain, with the rest obtained from reference TRBV28 and TRBJ2-7, is as follows: DVKVTQSSRYLVKRTGEKVFLECVQDMDHENMFWYRQDPGLGLRLIYFSYDVKMKEKGDIPEGYSVSREKKERFSLILESASTNQTSMYLCASSLRVLGTMPPYEQYFGPGTRLTVT.

The chain recombines TRBV14 with TRBJ2-1; D is perhaps TRBD1 or TRBD2 (5 bases each). This CDR3 region has 14 residues. V lost 4 bases and J 6 bases, leaving 13 bases between the germline ends. Germline V gives CDR1 SGHDN, CDR2 FVKESK. This CDR3 reads CASSLHVRGNEQFF. The CDR3 DNA follows: TGTGCCAGCAGCCTCCACGTGAGGGGCAATGAGCAGTTCTTC. Drawing the rest from reference TRBV14 and TRBJ2-1, the complete variable domain is EAGVTQFPSHSVIEKGQTVTLRCDPISGHDNLYWYRRVMGKEIKFLLHFVKESKQDESGMPNNRFLAERTGGTYSTLKVQPAELEDSGVYFCASSLHVRGNEQFFGPGTRLTVL.

The chain is built from TRBV27 and TRBJ2-2, with unresolved D. The CDR3 spans 12 residues. The V end was cut by 4 bases, the J end by 8 bases, with 8 bases between. Germline V gives CDR1 MNHEY, CDR2 SMNVEV (reference sequence). For the CDR3, the DNA is TGTGCCAGCAGTTCACTCTTGGGGGAGCTGTTTTTT. Amino acids: CASSSLLGELFF.

The gene calls are TRBV7-9 and TRBJ1-3, with D unclear. Looked up from germline, CDR1 is SEHNR and CDR2 is FQNEAQ (reference sequence). Deletions cut 5 bases from V and 4 bases from J, with 9 bases between. CDR3 size: 13 residues. The DNA for the CDR3 is TGTGCCAGCAGCCCCCTTAGGGGAAACACCATATATTTT. It yields the protein CASSPLRGNTIYF.

The chain carries TRBV20-1 and TRBJ2-1; perhaps TRBD1 as D (6 bases). The CDR3 runs to 16 residues. V lost 5 bases, J lost 2 bases, and 19 bases lay in between. CDR1 and CDR2 from the germline V gene are DFQATT and SNEGSKA (reference sequence). For the CDR3, the DNA is TGCAGTGCTCCACCCTCCCAGGGGTGGACCTACAATGAGCAGTTCTTC. Protein sequence: CSAPPSQGWTYNEQFF.

This clonotype was counted at least ten times. V usage is TRBV11-2 and J usage is TRBJ2-7; TRBD1 is a possible D gene (6 bases). Trimming pared 3 bases from V and 4 bases from J, leaving 16 bases between. The CDR3 loop spans 15 amino acids. The V gene's germline CDR1 is SGHAT and CDR2 FQNNGV. CDR3 sequence: CASSFAQGSQYEQYF. The CDR3, as DNA: TGTGCCAGCAGCTTCGCTCAGGGGTCGCAGTACGAGCAGTACTTC. Drawing the rest from reference TRBV11-2 and TRBJ2-7, the complete variable domain is EAGVAQSPRYKIIEKRQSVAFWCNPISGHATLYWYQQILGQGPKLLIQFQNNGVVDDSQLPKDRFSAERLKGVDSTLKIQPAKLEDSAVYLCASSFAQGSQYEQYFGPGTRLTVT.

This clonotype showed up just a few times. V gene TRBV2 combines with J gene TRBJ2-2, with 8 bases matching TRBD2. The germline gives CDR1 SNHLY, CDR2 FYNNEI. The V segment lost 9 bases and the J segment 4 bases; nucleotides outside the gene matches: 13. The CDR3 sequence is 16 residues long. The DNA of the CDR3 is TGTGCCAGGGATAGGAGGCGGGAGGCCCCCACCGGGGAGCTGTTTTTT. Its protein is CARDRRREAPTGELFF.

The V call is TRBV12-3 or TRBV12-4, the J call TRBJ1-2, with 7 nucleotides matching TRBD1. This CDR3 has 16 amino acids. Losses at the gene ends were 3 bases for V and 3 bases for J; bases not matched to a gene: 10. The CDR3 spells CASSFSRQGPYYGYTF. The DNA for the CDR3 is TGTGCCAGCAGTTTTTCTCGACAGGGACCTTACTATGGCTACACCTTC.

This clonotype has more than one count but fewer than ten. The chain carries TRBV12-3 or TRBV12-4 and TRBJ2-7, with a weak D call TRBD1 (5 bases). Deletions cut 5 bases from V and 3 bases from J, with 20 bases between. The CDR3 is 16 residues long. The chain's CDR3 is CASSRTAAGPGYEQYF. The CDR3, as DNA: TGTGCCAGCAGTAGAACCGCGGCAGGGCCTGGCTACGAGCAGTACTTC.

This clonotype was counted between two and nine times. V gene TRBV9 combines with J gene TRBJ2-7, with 9 bases matching TRBD2. The CDR3 contains 13 residues. V lost 3 bases, J lost 4 bases, and 2 bases stayed unmatched. Germline lookup yields CDR1 SGDLS and CDR2 YYNGEE. CDR3 region: CASSASGRYEQYF. The CDR3 nucleotides read TGTGCCAGCAGCGCAAGCGGGAGGTACGAGCAGTACTTC.

This clonotype was found a few times. The V gene is TRBV12-3 or TRBV12-4, the J gene TRBJ1-1; the D gene is possibly TRBD1 (5 bases). The CDR3 has 12 amino acids. The V end lost 8 bases, the J end lost 7 bases, and 14 bases lay between the germline ends. CDR3 coding DNA: TGTGCCAGCGTCGGGCTTCAGGGTGAAGCTTTCTTT. Protein product: CASVGLQGEAFF.

The chain uses TRBV15 and TRBJ2-1; a possible D gene is TRBD1 (6 bases). Germline-derived CDR1 and CDR2 are LNHNV and YYDKDF (reference sequence). The CDR3 is made up of 17 amino acids. V gave up 5 bases and J gave up 4 bases, with 21 bases separating them. The CDR3 sequence: CATSPPIGKDRYNEQFF. The CDR3 DNA reads as TGTGCCACCAGCCCCCCCATTGGAAAAGACAGGTACAATGAGCAGTTCTTC. The full variable domain, in which reference TRBV15 and TRBJ2-1 provide the parts outside the CDR3, is DAMVIQNPRYQVTQFGKPVTLSCSQTLNHNVMYWYQQKSSQAPKLLFHYYDKDFNNEADTPDNFQSRRPNTSFCFLDIRSPGLGDTAMYLCATSPPIGKDRYNEQFFGPGTRLTVL.

This clonotype was counted many times. The chain employs TRBV6-1 and TRBJ2-5; TRBD2 matches at 7 bases. CDR1 is MNHNS, CDR2 SASEGT, per germline. Trimming took 8 bases from V and 5 from J; bases not matched to a gene: 11. The CDR3 is 14 amino acids. The CDR3, as DNA: TGTGCCAGCGCCTGGGGACTAACGGGTGAGACCCAGTACTTC. Translation gives CASAWGLTGETQYF.

This clonotype was counted ten times or more. The genes are TRBV20-1 and TRBJ2-7, with D unresolved. The CDR3 spans 12 residues. Germline V CDR1 and CDR2: DFQATT, SNEGSKA (reference sequence). The V gene lost 4 bases and the J gene lost 2 bases, with 9 bases spanning the gap. For the CDR3, the DNA is TGCAGTGCTACTCAAGGGCCCTACGAGCAGTACTTC. Its protein is CSATQGPYEQYF.

This rearrangement joins TRBV28 to TRBJ2-2; no firm D call. V was trimmed by 3 bases and J by 2 bases, leaving 10 bases between them. The CDR3 totals 15 residues. Germline V lookup: CDR1 MDHEN, CDR2 SYDVKM. Written as DNA, the CDR3 is TGTGCCAGCAGTTTGGTACTCCACAACACCGGGGAGCTGTTTTTT. Translating gives CASSLVLHNTGELFF.

This clonotype has just a few counts. This rearrangement joins TRBV20-1 to TRBJ2-1, with a tentative D call TRBD2 (5 bases). The CDR3 sequence is 16 residues long. Germline V gene data show CDR1 as DFQATT and CDR2 as SNEGSKA (reference sequence). Trimming pared 0 bases from V and 7 bases from J, leaving 19 bases between. CDR3 protein: CSARDVGMEGCNEQFF. Written as DNA, the CDR3 is TGCAGTGCTAGAGATGTCGGGATGGAAGGTTGTAATGAGCAGTTCTTC.

The V gene is TRBV7-9, the J gene TRBJ1-3, with D hard to call. CDR3 length: 16 residues. Germline-derived CDR1 and CDR2 are SEHNR and FQNEAQ (reference sequence). The V and J ends lost 3 bases and 4 bases respectively, with 16 bases between them. CDR3 sequence (DNA): TGTGCCAGCAGCTTTGGTGGGGTCCTGAGAGGAAACACCATATATTTT. This codes for CASSFGGVLRGNTIYF.

The chain combines TRBV5-1 with TRBJ2-2; 13 bases agree with TRBD2. Germline V CDR1 and CDR2: SGHRS, YFSETQ. This CDR3 is built from 16 residues. The trim removed 8 bases at V and 7 bases at J, leaving 11 bases unmatched. The CDR3 spells CASTVRTSGSYGELFF. The CDR3, as DNA: TGCGCCAGTACCGTCAGGACTAGCGGGAGTTACGGGGAGCTGTTTTTT.

This clonotype appeared a few times. The rearrangement uses TRBV4-3 and TRBJ1-5; possibly TRBD1 for D (5 bases). CDR3 size: 15 residues. The V gene lost 3 bases and the J gene lost 3 bases, with 12 bases spanning the gap. Germline V CDR1 and CDR2: LGHNA, YSLEER. The CDR3 loop reads CASSQGRVLNQPQHF. DNA for the CDR3: TGCGCCAGCAGCCAGGGACGGGTCCTCAATCAGCCCCAGCATTTT.

This clonotype was seen more than once but under ten times. The chain has TRBV29-1 and TRBJ2-7; D may be TRBD1 or TRBD2 (5 bases each). This CDR3 region has 12 residues. Trimming removed 5 bases from V and 6 bases from J, with 14 bases in between. In germline, CDR1 is SQVTM, CDR2 ANQGSEA. DNA of the CDR3: TGCAGCGTTCACGGGGCCGCCGGCGAGCAGTACTTC. Translation: CSVHGAAGEQYF.

This clonotype was picked up a small number of times. The rearrangement joins TRBV6-2 or TRBV6-3 to TRBJ2-7; D not resolved. Per germline, CDR1 MNHEY and CDR2 SVGEGT. This CDR3 region has 11 residues. Trimming removed 6 bases from V and 7 bases from J, with 10 bases in between. The CDR3 coding sequence is TGTGCCAGCAGCCGCGACGCTGAGCAGTACTTC. Translating it yields CASSRDAEQYF.

This clonotype was seen a handful of times. V gene TRBV5-6 combines with J gene TRBJ1-1; 8 nucleotides agree with TRBD1. Germline CDR1 is SGHDT and CDR2 is YYEEEE. The CDR3 loop spans 14 amino acids. V trimming: 7 bases; J trimming: 1 base; junction bases outside the gene matches: 6. The DNA for the CDR3 is TGTGCCAGCCAAACGACAGGGGCGAACACTGAAGCTTTCTTT. Amino acids: CASQTTGANTEAFF.

In its sample, this clonotype was seen a few times. The chain uses TRBV28 and TRBJ1-6, with D possibly matching TRBD1 (6 bases). V gave up 1 base and J gave up 9 bases, with 13 bases separating them. The length of the CDR3 is 15 residues. Germline values: CDR1 MDHEN, CDR2 SYDVKM. The CDR3 spells CASSLLGGAVSPLHF. The CDR3 DNA reads as TGTGCCAGCAGTTTATTGGGGGGCGCGGTTTCACCCCTCCACTTT.